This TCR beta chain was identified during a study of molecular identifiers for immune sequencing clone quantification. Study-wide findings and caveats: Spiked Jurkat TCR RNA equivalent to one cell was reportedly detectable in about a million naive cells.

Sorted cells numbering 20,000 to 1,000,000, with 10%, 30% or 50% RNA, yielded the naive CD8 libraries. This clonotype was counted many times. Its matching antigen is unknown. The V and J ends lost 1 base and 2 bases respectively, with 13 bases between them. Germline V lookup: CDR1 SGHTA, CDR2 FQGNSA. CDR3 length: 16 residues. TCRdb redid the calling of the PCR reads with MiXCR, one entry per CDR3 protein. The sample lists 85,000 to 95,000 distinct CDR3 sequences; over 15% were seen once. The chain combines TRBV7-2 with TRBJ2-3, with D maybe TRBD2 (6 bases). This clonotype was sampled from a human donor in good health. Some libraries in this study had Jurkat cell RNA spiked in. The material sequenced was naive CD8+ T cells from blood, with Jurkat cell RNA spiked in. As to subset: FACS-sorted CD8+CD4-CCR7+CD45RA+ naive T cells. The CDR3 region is CASSLVSGTPTDTQYF. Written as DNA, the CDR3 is TGTGCCAGCAGCTTAGTTAGCGGCACTCCCACAGATACGCAGTATTTT.